The 20 T cell receptor beta chains below come from one sample, sequenced in a study of technical replicates of blood from a few donors. Clones were sequenced by immunoSEQ multiplex PCR, and TCRdb holds only the in-frame ones, with some missing. The sample lists roughly 65,000 clones; approximately 83% were seen once. The sample comprised PBMCs. Every receptor here comes from a human donor in good health. Some clones in this sample may be carry-over from other donors' samples.

This chain uses TRBV20-1 with TRBJ2-7; tentative D call: TRBD2 (5 bases). Looked up from germline, CDR1 is DFQATT and CDR2 is SNEGSKA (reference sequence). This CDR3 is built from 11 residues. Trimming removed 7 bases from V and 0 bases from J, with 7 bases in between. CDR3 nucleotides: TGCAGTGTAGGGAGCTCCTACGAGCAGTACTTC. Protein: CSVGSSYEQYF.

The V gene is TRBV5-1, the J gene TRBJ2-1, with TRBD2 identical over 9 bases. Germline CDR1 SGHRS, CDR2 YFSETQ. V was clipped by 0 bases and J by 2 bases; unmatched bases: 3. This CDR3 comprises 16 residues. The CDR3 reads CASSLARTSAYNEQFF. The CDR3 DNA sequence: TGCGCCAGCAGCTTGGCTCGGACTAGCGCCTACAATGAGCAGTTCTTC.

The chain combines TRBV6-1 with TRBJ2-3; possibly TRBD1 for D (6 bases). With 3 bases removed from V and 2 bases from J, the gap between germline ends came to 15 bases. CDR3 length equals 16 residues. The V gene's germline CDR1 is MNHNS and CDR2 SASEGT. The CDR3 sequence: CASSEIGTRPTDTQYF. The CDR3 region has the DNA TGTGCCAGCAGTGAGATCGGGACACGACCCACAGATACGCAGTATTTT.

The chain uses TRBV4-3 and TRBJ1-2; TRBD1 matches at 7 bases. From germline, CDR1 is LGHNA and CDR2 YSLEER. This CDR3 has 13 residues. The V and J ends lost 0 bases and 7 bases, in that order; junction bases with no gene match: 2. CDR3 coding DNA: TGCGCCAGCAGCCAAGAAGGGGACAGTGGCTACACCTTC. This codes for CASSQEGDSGYTF.

The chain combines TRBV11-2 with TRBJ2-2; 8 bases map to TRBD2. Germline loops: CDR1 SGHAT, CDR2 FQNNGV. The V and J ends lost 5 bases and 5 bases, in that order; junction bases with no gene match: 13. The CDR3 consists of 17 residues. The CDR3 DNA follows: TGTGCCAGCAGCCTGATGATTATGTCGGGAGGGACCGGGGAGCTGTTTTTT. Its protein product is CASSLMIMSGGTGELFF.

This chain joins TRBV30 and TRBJ1-3; 9 nucleotides line up with TRBD1. V shed 0 bases, J shed 7 bases, and the junction held 7 bases outside the gene matches. Per the germline V gene, CDR1 is GTSNPN and CDR2 is SVGIG (reference sequence). The CDR3 runs 15 residues. The CDR3 nucleotides read TGTGCCTGGAGTGTACGGGGGACAGGGTATAACACCATATATTTT. This encodes CAWSVRGTGYNTIYF.

This rearrangement joins TRBV23-1 to TRBJ2-3; 12 bases match TRBD2. TRBV23-1 has ORF status, its function being uncertain. CDR3 length equals 18 residues. V trimming: 0 bases; J trimming: 7 bases; junction bases outside the gene matches: 11. The CDR3 sequence: CASSQSTSGGLPTHTQYF. CDR3 DNA sequence: TGCGCCAGCAGTCAATCCACTAGCGGGGGGCTCCCTACTCATACGCAGTATTTT.

The chain uses TRBV6-5 and TRBJ1-6, with D possibly matching TRBD1 (6 bases). CDR1 and CDR2 (germline): MNHEY, SVGAGI. V lost 6 bases to trimming and J lost 6 bases, with 9 bases between them. This CDR3 has 13 amino acids. The CDR3 sequence is CASRTGSNSPLHF. The CDR3 region has the DNA TGTGCCAGCAGGACAGGTTCTAATTCACCCCTCCACTTT.

Here the CDR3 DNA reads TGTGCCAGCAGTACACCCGGGACAGGGGGCGACGAGCAGTACTTC. This codes for CASSTPGTGGDEQYF. The rearrangement links TRBV28 to TRBJ2-7, with TRBD1 matching 12 bases. V was clipped by 5 bases and J by 5 bases; unmatched bases: 7. This CDR3 region has 15 residues. Germline loops: CDR1 MDHEN, CDR2 SYDVKM.

This clone was detected once. The chain has TRBV29-1 and TRBJ1-2; 7 positions agree with TRBD1. V was pared by 6 bases and J by 2 bases, with 3 bases of the junction left unmatched. The CDR3 loop spans 12 amino acids. Germline-derived CDR1 and CDR2 are SQVTM and ANQGSEA. The CDR3 DNA reads TGCAGCGTCCTGACAGGGAACTATGGCTACACCTTC. Translated: CSVLTGNYGYTF. The full variable domain, completed using reference TRBV29-1 and TRBJ1-2, is SAVISQKPSRDICQRGTSLTIQCQVDSQVTMMFWYRQQPGQSLTLIATANQGSEATYESGFVIDKFPISRPNLTFSTLTVSNMSPEDSSIYLCSVLTGNYGYTFGSGTRLTVV.

This chain connects TRBV7-7 to TRBJ2-5; a weak D match, TRBD1 (5 bases). Trimming removed 2 bases from V and 1 base from J, with 8 bases in between. The CDR3 has 14 residues. CDR1 is SSHAT, CDR2 FNYEAQ, per germline (reference sequence). The CDR3 spells CASSLRQTQETQYF. Here the CDR3 DNA reads TGTGCCAGCAGCTTACGACAGACCCAAGAGACCCAGTACTTC.

The genes are TRBV18 and TRBJ2-1; tentatively, D is TRBD1 (6 bases). The CDR3 contains 12 residues. Germline V gene lookup returns CDR1 KGHSH and CDR2 LQKENI. Trimming stripped 6 bases from V and 7 bases from J, with 10 bases between. CDR3 sequence: CASSAGENEQFF. The CDR3 coding sequence is TGTGCCAGCTCGGCAGGGGAGAATGAGCAGTTCTTC.

This chain links TRBV19 with TRBJ2-7, with D possibly matching TRBD1 (6 bases). V lost 0 bases to trimming and J lost 1 base, with 13 bases between them. The CDR3 is made up of 16 amino acids. Germline CDR1 and CDR2: LNHDA and SQIVND (reference sequence). The CDR3 protein is CASSIEGQGKSYEQYF. CDR3 in DNA: TGTGCCAGTAGTATAGAGGGGCAGGGGAAGTCCTACGAGCAGTACTTC.

The J gene is TRBJ1-5, the V gene TRBV7-9; 8 positions match TRBD1. This CDR3 region has 14 residues. Germline V gene lookup returns CDR1 SEHNR and CDR2 FQNEAQ (reference sequence). V was clipped by 5 bases and J by 3 bases; unmatched bases: 3. The CDR3 region is CASSQTGDNQPQHF. As DNA, the CDR3 is TGTGCCAGCAGCCAGACAGGGGACAATCAGCCCCAGCATTTT.

The chain is built from TRBV2 and TRBJ1-1; 9 bases are shared with TRBD1. J gave up 4 bases and V 6 bases, and 6 bases lay outside the gene matches. The CDR3 spans 14 residues. Looked up from germline, CDR1 is SNHLY and CDR2 is FYNNEI. The CDR3: CASSATGGGTEAFF. The CDR3 DNA follows: TGTGCCAGCAGCGCAACAGGGGGCGGCACTGAAGCTTTCTTT.

V and J are TRBV25-1 and TRBJ2-3; possible D gene TRBD2, 5 bases. This CDR3 has 14 residues. With 4 bases removed from V and 0 bases from J, the gap between germline ends came to 8 bases. Germline CDR1 reads MGHDK; CDR2 reads SYGVNS. Here the CDR3 DNA reads TGTGCCAGCAGTGCCCGGACTAGCACAGATACGCAGTATTTT. The encoded protein is CASSARTSTDTQYF.

V usage is TRBV7-2 and J usage is TRBJ2-7, with 8 bases matching TRBD1. V lost 5 bases to trimming and J lost 1 base; unmatched junction nucleotides: 10. The CDR3 runs 16 residues. CDR1 is SGHTA, CDR2 FQGNSA, per germline. CDR3 protein: CASSNRDRGRSYEQYF. CDR3 nucleotide sequence: TGTGCCAGCAGCAACCGAGACAGGGGCCGTTCCTACGAGCAGTACTTC.

V gene TRBV5-5 combines with J gene TRBJ2-7; 10 nucleotides match TRBD2. The J segment lost 3 bases and the V segment lost 0 bases, leaving 3 bases of the junction unmatched. The CDR3 contains 15 residues. CDR1 and CDR2 from the germline V gene are SGHKS and YYEKEE (reference sequence). The CDR3 DNA sequence: TGTGCCAGCAGCTTGGCTAGCGGGAGAGGCTACGAGCAGTACTTC. It encodes CASSLASGRGYEQYF.

The J gene is TRBJ1-5, the V gene TRBV5-5, with 7 bases fitting TRBD1. After removal of 3 bases from V and 1 base from J, the junction contained 10 bases not matched to a gene. CDR3 length: 17 residues. Germline V CDR1 and CDR2: SGHKS, YYEKEE (reference sequence). The CDR3 DNA reads as TGTGCCAGCAGCTACTGGACAGGACGAGGAAGCAATCAGCCCCAGCATTTT. Translating it yields CASSYWTGRGSNQPQHF.

This clone was detected a few times. This chain connects TRBV7-2 to TRBJ2-7; TRBD1 matches 7 bases. CDR1 is SGHTA, CDR2 FQGNSA, per germline. The CDR3 runs 14 residues. J was trimmed by 5 bases and V by 1 base; bases with no gene match: 5. The CDR3 protein is CASSLGNRGHEQYF. The CDR3, as DNA: TGTGCCAGCAGCTTAGGAAACAGGGGCCACGAGCAGTACTTC.